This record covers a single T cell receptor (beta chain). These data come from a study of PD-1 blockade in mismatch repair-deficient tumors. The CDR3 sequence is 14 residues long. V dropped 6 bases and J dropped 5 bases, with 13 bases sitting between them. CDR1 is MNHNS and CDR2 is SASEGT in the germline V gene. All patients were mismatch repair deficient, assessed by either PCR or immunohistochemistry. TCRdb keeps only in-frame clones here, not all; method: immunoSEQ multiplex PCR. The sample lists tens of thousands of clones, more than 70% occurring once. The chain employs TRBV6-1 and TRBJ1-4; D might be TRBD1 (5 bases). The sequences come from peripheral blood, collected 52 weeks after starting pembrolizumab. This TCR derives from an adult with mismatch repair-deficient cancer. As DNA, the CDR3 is TGTGCCAGCAGAGATCCGGGGGGGAATGAAAAACTGTTTTTT. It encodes CASRDPGGNEKLFF.